A single sample is the source of the 9 T cell receptor beta chains below, sequenced in a study of cytomegalovirus exposure and HLA in healthy donors. Primers included in the PCR were 60 Vbeta and 13 Jbeta primers. Profiling relied on immunoSEQ multiplex PCR, and the TCRdb table lists in-frame clones only, not all of them. In the table there are about 200,000 clones, 75% to 90% of which are singletons. The sequencing input was PBMCs. Source of these receptors: a woman between 50 and 59 years old in good health and CMV-seropositive.

This clone was counted a single time. The CDR3 sequence is CASSLGTSVTQYF. The CDR3 coding sequence is TGTGCCAGCAGCTTAGGGACTAGCGTAACGCAGTATTTT. The chain combines TRBV5-5 with TRBJ2-3, with 10 bases matching TRBD2. The CDR3 consists of 13 residues. V gave up 2 bases and J gave up 9 bases; unmatched junction bases: 3. The germline V gene has CDR1 SGHKS and CDR2 YYEKEE (reference sequence).

The genes are TRBV29-1 and TRBJ1-2; D not certain. The CDR3 extends over 13 amino acids. The germline V and J ends were trimmed by 4 bases and 3 bases, with 12 bases remaining between them. CDR1 is SQVTM and CDR2 is ANQGSEA in the germline V gene. CDR3 sequence reads: CSVGLVSDYGYTF. The CDR3 DNA reads as TGCAGCGTTGGGTTAGTGAGTGACTATGGCTACACCTTC. Combining the CDR3 with reference TRBV29-1 and TRBJ1-2 gives the whole variable domain SAVISQKPSRDICQRGTSLTIQCQVDSQVTMMFWYRQQPGQSLTLIATANQGSEATYESGFVIDKFPISRPNLTFSTLTVSNMSPEDSSIYLCSVGLVSDYGYTFGSGTRLTVV.

The rearrangement uses TRBV7-9 and TRBJ1-1; 8 bases are shared with TRBD1. The CDR3 contains 14 residues. V lost 3 bases to trimming and J lost 1 base; unmatched junction nucleotides: 1. Germline V CDR1 and CDR2: SEHNR, FQNEAQ (reference sequence). This CDR3 reads CASSFGQGNTEAFF. The CDR3 DNA is TGTGCCAGCAGCTTCGGACAGGGGAACACTGAAGCTTTCTTT.

The chain links TRBV21-1 to TRBJ2-6; the table's TRBD1 call for D was not verified on the DNA. TRBV21-1 is annotated as a pseudogene. CDR3 size: 17 residues. The CDR3 bases are TGTGCCAGCAGCTTAACCCGGACGGCCTCTGGGGCCAACGGCCTGACTTTC. It encodes CASSLTRTASGANGLTF.

V is TRBV18 and J is TRBJ1-5; a weak D match, TRBD1 (6 bases). V was trimmed by 3 bases and J by 2 bases, leaving 14 bases between them. In germline, CDR1 is KGHSH, CDR2 LQKENI. The CDR3 runs 16 residues. The CDR3 nucleotides read TGTGCCAGCTCACCTCGGGACACTTTGGGCAATCAGCCCCAGCATTTT. This encodes CASSPRDTLGNQPQHF.

The V gene is TRBV28, the J gene TRBJ1-4; 8 nucleotides align to TRBD1. This CDR3 is built from 14 residues. The germline V gene encodes CDR1 MDHEN and CDR2 SYDVKM. V trimming: 6 bases; J trimming: 5 bases; junction bases outside the gene matches: 5. CDR3 sequence: CASRDRQGNEKLFF. The CDR3 DNA is TGTGCCAGCAGAGATAGACAGGGGAATGAAAAACTGTTTTTT.

The V and J genes are TRBV19 and TRBJ2-7; no reliable D call. The CDR3 runs 13 residues. The germline V gene has CDR1 LNHDA and CDR2 SQIVND (reference sequence). Trimming removed 4 bases from V and 1 base from J, with 8 bases in between. The CDR3 bases are TGTGCCAGTAGTACCCATCAATCCTACGAGCAGTACTTC. It codes for CASSTHQSYEQYF. The variable domain in full, with the rest retrieved from reference TRBV19 and TRBJ2-7, is DGGITQSPKYLFRKEGQNVTLSCEQNLNHDAMYWYRQDPGQGLRLIYYSQIVNDFQKGDIAEGYSVSREKKESFPLTVTSAQKNPTAFYLCASSTHQSYEQYFGPGTRLTVT.

In the case of this clone: Other DNA sequences of this sample code for an identical CDR3. This chain joins TRBV29-1 and TRBJ1-1, with D possibly being TRBD1 (5 bases). Per the germline V gene, CDR1 is SQVTM and CDR2 is ANQGSEA. The CDR3 has 14 residues. V lost 3 bases and J 5 bases, leaving 16 bases between the germline ends. CDR3 DNA sequence: TGCAGCGTTGATAGGGACTATTTGAGGACTGAAGCTTTCTTT. Translation: CSVDRDYLRTEAFF.

This clone was detected once. The J gene is TRBJ2-7, the V gene TRBV15; no firm D call. V lost 3 bases and J 6 bases, leaving 12 bases between the germline ends. Looked up from germline, CDR1 is LNHNV and CDR2 is YYDKDF (reference sequence). This CDR3 contains 13 residues. The CDR3 coding sequence is TGTGCCACCAGCAGCGTAAACCTAGGCGAGCAGTACTTC. Its translation is CATSSVNLGEQYF.